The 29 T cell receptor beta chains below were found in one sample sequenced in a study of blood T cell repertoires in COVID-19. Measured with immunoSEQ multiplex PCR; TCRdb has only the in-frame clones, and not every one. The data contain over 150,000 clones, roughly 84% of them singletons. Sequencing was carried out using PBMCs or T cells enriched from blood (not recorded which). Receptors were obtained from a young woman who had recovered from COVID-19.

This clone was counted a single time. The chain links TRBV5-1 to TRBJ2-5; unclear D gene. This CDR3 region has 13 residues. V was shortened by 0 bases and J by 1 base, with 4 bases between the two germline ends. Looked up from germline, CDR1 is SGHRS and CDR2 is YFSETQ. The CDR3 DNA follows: TGCGCCAGCAGCTTGGCCCTCCAAGAGACCCAGTACTTC. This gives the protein CASSLALQETQYF.

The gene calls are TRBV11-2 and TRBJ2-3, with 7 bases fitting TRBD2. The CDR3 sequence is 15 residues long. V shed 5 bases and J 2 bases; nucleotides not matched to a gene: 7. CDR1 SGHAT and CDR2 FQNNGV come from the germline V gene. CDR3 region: CASSLTSGTTDTQYF. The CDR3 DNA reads TGTGCCAGCAGCCTAACCAGCGGGACCACAGATACGCAGTATTTT.

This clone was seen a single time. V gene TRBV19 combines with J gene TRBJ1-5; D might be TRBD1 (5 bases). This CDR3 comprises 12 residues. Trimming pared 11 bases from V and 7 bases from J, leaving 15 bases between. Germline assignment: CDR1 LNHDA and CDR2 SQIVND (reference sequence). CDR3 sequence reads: CAGGGVGQPQHF. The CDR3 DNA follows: TGTGCCGGGGGGGGAGTTGGACAGCCCCAGCATTTT.

CDR3 region: CASSPSGTREDEQFF. In DNA, the CDR3 is TGTGCCAGCAGTCCGTCCGGGACTAGGGAGGATGAGCAGTTCTTC. The J gene is TRBJ2-1, the V gene TRBV28; 8 positions agree with TRBD2. V trimming: 5 bases; J trimming: 8 bases; junction bases outside the gene matches: 11. The CDR3 consists of 15 residues. The V gene's germline CDR1 is MDHEN and CDR2 SYDVKM.

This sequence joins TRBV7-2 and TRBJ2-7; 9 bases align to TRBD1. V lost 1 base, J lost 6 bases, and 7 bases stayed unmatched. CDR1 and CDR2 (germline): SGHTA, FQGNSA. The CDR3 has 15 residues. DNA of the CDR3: TGTGCCAGCAGCTTAGTTGCACAGGGGGCGGGCGAGCAGTACGTC. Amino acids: CASSLVAQGAGEQYV.

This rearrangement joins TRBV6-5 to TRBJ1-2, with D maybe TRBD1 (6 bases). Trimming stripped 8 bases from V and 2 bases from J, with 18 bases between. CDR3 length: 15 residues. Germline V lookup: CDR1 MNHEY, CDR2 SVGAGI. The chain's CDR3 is CASGDYSGTNYGYTF. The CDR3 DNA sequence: TGTGCCAGCGGCGACTATTCCGGGACAAACTATGGCTACACCTTC.

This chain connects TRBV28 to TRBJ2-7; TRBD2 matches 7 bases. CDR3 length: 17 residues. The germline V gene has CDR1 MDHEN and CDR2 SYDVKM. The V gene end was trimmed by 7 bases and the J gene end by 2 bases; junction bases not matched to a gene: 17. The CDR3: CASTPWRASGNTYEQYF. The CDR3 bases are TGTGCCAGCACTCCCTGGAGGGCCAGCGGGAACACCTACGAGCAGTACTTC.

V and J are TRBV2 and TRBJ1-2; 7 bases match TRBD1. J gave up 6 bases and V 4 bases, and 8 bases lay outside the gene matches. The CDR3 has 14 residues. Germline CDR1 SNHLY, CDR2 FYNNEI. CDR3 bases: TGTGCCAGCAGTGTCGCAGGGGGAGAGGATGGCTACACCTTC. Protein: CASSVAGGEDGYTF.

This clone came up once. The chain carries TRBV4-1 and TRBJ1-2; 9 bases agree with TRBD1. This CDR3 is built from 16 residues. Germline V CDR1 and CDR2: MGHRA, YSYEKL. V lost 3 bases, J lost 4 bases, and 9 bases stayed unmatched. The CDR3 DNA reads TGCGCCAGCAGCCAGATCGCAACAGGGGGCGCCTATGGCTACACCTTC. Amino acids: CASSQIATGGAYGYTF.

For the CDR3, the DNA is TGTGCCAGTAGTATAGGCCCCTCCAGGGGTGAAAATACGCAGTATTTT. Encoded protein: CASSIGPSRGENTQYF. This sequence joins TRBV19 and TRBJ2-3; weak D call: TRBD1 (6 bases). Trimming took off 1 base at V and 7 bases at J, with 18 bases between the two ends. Germline loops: CDR1 LNHDA, CDR2 SQIVND (reference sequence). This CDR3 is built from 16 residues.

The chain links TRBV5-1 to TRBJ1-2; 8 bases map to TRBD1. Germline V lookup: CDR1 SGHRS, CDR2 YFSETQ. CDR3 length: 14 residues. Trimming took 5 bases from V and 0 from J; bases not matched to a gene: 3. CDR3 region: CASRQDRANYGYTF. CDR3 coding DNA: TGCGCCAGCAGGCAGGACAGGGCTAACTATGGCTACACCTTC.

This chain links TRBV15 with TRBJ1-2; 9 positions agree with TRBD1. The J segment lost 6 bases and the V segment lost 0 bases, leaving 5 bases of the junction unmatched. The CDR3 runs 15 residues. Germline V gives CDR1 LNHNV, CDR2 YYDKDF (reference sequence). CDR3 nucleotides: TGTGCCACCAGCAGAGATAGAGACAGGGGGGATGGCTACACCTTC. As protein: CATSRDRDRGDGYTF.

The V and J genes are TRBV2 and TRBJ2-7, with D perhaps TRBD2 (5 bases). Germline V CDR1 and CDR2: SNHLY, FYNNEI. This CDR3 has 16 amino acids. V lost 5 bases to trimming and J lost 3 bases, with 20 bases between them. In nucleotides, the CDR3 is TGTGCCAGCAGTCCCAGATTTAACAGTGCGGGCTACGAGCAGTACTTC. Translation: CASSPRFNSAGYEQYF. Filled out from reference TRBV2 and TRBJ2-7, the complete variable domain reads EPEVTQTPSHQVTQMGQEVILRCVPISNHLYFYWYRQILGQKVEFLVSFYNNEISEKSEIFDDQFSVERPDGSNFTLKIRSTKLEDSAMYFCASSPRFNSAGYEQYFGPGTRLTVT.

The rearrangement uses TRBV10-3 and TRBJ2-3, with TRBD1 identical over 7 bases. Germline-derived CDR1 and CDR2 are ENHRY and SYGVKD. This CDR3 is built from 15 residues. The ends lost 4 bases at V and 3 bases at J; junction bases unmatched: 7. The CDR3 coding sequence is TGTGCCATCAGTGGAGGGGGCAGGTTGACAGATACGCAGTATTTT. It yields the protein CAISGGGRLTDTQYF.

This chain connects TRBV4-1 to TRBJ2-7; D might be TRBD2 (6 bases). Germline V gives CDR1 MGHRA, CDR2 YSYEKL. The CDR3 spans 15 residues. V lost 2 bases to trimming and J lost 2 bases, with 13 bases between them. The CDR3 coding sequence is TGCGCCAGCAGCCAAAAGGCGGCGGGACCCTACGAGCAGTACTTC. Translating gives CASSQKAAGPYEQYF.

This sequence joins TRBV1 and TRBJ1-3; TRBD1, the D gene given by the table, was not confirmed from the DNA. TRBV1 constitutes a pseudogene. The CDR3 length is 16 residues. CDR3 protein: CTSSPKQGDRTRWIYF. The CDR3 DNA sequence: TGCACCAGCAGCCCCAAGCAAGGAGACAGAACGAGATGGATATATTTT.

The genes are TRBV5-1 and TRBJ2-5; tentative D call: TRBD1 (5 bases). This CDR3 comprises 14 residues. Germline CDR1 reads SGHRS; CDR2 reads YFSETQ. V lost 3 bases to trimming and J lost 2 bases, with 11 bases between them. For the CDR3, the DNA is TGCGCCAGCAGCTCCAGGACATCTCAAGAGACCCAGTACTTC. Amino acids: CASSSRTSQETQYF.

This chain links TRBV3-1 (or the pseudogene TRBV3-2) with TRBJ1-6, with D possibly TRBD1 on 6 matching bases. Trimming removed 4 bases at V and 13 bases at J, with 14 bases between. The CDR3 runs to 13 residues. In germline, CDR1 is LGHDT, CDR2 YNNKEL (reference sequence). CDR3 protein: CASSLLRGGPLHF. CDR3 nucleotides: TGTGCCAGCAGCCTCCTAAGGGGGGGTCCCCTCCACTTT.

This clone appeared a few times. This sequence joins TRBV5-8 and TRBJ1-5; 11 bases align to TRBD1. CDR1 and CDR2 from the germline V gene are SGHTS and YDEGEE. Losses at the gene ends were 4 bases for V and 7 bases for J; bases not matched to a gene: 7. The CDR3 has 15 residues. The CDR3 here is CASSLERTGGQPQHF. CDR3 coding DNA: TGTGCCAGCAGCCTCGAGAGGACAGGGGGCCAGCCCCAGCATTTT.

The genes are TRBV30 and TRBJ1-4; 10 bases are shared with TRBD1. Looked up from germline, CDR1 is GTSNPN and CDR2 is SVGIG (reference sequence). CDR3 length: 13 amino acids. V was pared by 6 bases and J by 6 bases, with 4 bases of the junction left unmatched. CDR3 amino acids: CACGTGVYEKLFF. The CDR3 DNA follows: TGTGCCTGTGGGACAGGGGTATATGAAAAACTGTTTTTT. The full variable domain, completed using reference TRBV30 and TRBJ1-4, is SQTIHQWPATLVQPVGSPLSLECTVEGTSNPNLYWYRQAAGRGLQLLFYSVGIGQISSEVPQNLSASRPQDRQFILSSKKLLLSDSGFYLCACGTGVYEKLFFGSGTQLSVL.

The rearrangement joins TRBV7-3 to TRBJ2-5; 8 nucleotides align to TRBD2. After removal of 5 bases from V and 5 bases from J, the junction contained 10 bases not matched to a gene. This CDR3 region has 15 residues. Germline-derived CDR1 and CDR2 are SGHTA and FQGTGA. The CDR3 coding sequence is TGTGCCAGCAGCCCGGGAGGGGCGGGAGGCGAGACCCAGTACTTC. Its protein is CASSPGGAGGETQYF.

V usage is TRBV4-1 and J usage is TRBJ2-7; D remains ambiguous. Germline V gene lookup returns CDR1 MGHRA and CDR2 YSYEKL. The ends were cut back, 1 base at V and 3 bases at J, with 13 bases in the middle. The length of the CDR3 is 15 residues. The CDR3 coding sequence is TGCGCCAGCAGCCAAGTAAAGCTACCTCTCTACGAGCAGTACTTC. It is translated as CASSQVKLPLYEQYF.

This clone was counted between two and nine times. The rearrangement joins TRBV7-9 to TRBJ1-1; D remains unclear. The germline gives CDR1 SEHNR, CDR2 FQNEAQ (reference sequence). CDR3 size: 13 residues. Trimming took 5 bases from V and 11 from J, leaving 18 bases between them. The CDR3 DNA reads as TGTGCCAGCAGCCATCAGTTGGCGGAGGTGGCTTTCTTT. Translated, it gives CASSHQLAEVAFF. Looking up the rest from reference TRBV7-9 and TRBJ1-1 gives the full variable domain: DTGVSQNPRHKITKRGQNVTFRCDPISEHNRLYWYRQTLGQGPEFLTYFQNEAQLEKSRLLSDRFSAERPKGSFSTLEIQRTEQGDSAMYLCASSHQLAEVAFFGQGTRLTVV.

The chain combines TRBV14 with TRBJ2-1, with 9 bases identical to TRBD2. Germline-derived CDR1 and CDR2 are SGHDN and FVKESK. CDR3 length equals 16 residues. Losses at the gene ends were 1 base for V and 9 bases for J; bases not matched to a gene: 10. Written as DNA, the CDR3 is TGTGCCAGCAGCCAAGGTGGGAGCGGGAGGAATGGTGAGCAGTTCTTC. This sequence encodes CASSQGGSGRNGEQFF.

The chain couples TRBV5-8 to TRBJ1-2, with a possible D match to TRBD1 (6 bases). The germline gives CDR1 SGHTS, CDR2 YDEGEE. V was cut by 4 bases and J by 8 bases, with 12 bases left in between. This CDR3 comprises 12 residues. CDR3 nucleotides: TGTGCCAGCAGCCCCAGGGGCGGGGGCTACACCTTC. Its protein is CASSPRGGGYTF.

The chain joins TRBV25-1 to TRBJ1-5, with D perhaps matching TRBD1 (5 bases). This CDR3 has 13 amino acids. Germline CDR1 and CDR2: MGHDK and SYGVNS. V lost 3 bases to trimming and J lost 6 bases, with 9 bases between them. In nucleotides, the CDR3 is TGTGCCAGCAGTGAGGGTGGGGCTCAGCCCCAGCATTTT. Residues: CASSEGGAQPQHF. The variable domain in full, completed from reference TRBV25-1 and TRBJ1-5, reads EADIYQTPRYLVIGTGKKITLECSQTMGHDKMYWYQQDPGMELHLIHYSYGVNSTEKGDLSSESTVSRIRTEHFPLTLESARPSHTSQYLCASSEGGAQPQHFGDGTRLSIL.

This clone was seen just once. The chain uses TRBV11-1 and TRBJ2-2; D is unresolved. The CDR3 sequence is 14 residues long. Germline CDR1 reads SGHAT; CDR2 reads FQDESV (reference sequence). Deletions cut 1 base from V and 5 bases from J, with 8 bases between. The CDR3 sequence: CASSLGQLTGELFF. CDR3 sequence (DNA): TGTGCCAGCAGCTTAGGCCAGTTAACCGGGGAGCTGTTTTTT. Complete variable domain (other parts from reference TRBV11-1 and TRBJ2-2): EAEVAQSPRYKITEKSQAVAFWCDPISGHATLYWYRQILGQGPELLVQFQDESVVDDSQLPKDRFSAERLKGVDSTLKIQPAELGDSAMYLCASSLGQLTGELFFGEGSRLTVL.

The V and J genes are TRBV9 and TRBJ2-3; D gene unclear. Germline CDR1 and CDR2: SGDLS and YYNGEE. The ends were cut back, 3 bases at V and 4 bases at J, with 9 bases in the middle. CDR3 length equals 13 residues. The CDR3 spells CASSDMSADTQYF. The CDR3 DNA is TGTGCCAGCAGCGATATGTCGGCAGATACGCAGTATTTT.

The CDR3 DNA reads as TGTGCCAGCAGCCACCTACCGGGTAGCACTGATGGGGATACGCAGTATTTT. Translating it yields CASSHLPGSTDGDTQYF. This rearrangement joins TRBV4-2 to TRBJ2-3; D gene uncertain. CDR1 LGHNA and CDR2 YNFKEQ come from the germline V gene. The V and J ends lost 3 bases and 6 bases respectively, with 22 bases between them. The CDR3 length is 17 residues.